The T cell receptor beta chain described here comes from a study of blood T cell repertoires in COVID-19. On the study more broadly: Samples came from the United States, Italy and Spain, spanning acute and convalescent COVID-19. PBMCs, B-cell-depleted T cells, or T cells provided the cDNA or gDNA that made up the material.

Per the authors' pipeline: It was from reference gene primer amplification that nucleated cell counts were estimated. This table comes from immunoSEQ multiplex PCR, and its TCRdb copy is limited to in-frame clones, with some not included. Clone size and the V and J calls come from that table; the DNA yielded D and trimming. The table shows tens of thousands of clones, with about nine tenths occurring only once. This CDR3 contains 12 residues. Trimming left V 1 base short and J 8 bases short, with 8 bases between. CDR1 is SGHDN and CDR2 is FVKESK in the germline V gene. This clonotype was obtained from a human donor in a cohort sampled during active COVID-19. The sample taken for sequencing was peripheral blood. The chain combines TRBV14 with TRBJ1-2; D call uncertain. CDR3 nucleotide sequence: TGTGCCAGCAGCCAAGTGAGGTCCGGCTACACCTTC. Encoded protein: CASSQVRSGYTF.